The 31 T cell receptor beta chains given below trace back to one sample, sequenced in a study of blood T cell repertoires in COVID-19. The assay was immunoSEQ multiplex PCR, and TCRdb's table has in-frame clones only and misses some. Among 45,000 to 55,000 clones listed, about 90% were seen once. The sequenced sample consisted of peripheral blood. These TCRs come from a human donor in a cohort sampled during active COVID-19.

The chain links TRBV6-6 to TRBJ2-5, with 10 positions matching TRBD1. J lost 5 bases, V lost 5 bases, and 8 bases had no gene match. Germline V gene data show CDR1 as MNHNY and CDR2 as SVGAGI (reference sequence). The CDR3 runs to 15 residues. CDR3 coding DNA: TGTGCCAGCAGTAACGACAGGGGGCGATTTGAGACCCAGTACTTC. This codes for CASSNDRGRFETQYF.

This rearrangement joins TRBV9 to TRBJ2-1, with 7 bases that match TRBD1. Germline assignment: CDR1 SGDLS and CDR2 YYNGEE. CDR3 size: 15 residues. Trimming at V came to 0 bases and at J to 4 bases, leaving 4 bases not matched to a gene. The CDR3 here is CASSVAGTDYNEQFF. The CDR3 nucleotides are TGTGCCAGCAGCGTAGCCGGGACAGATTACAATGAGCAGTTCTTC.

The genes are TRBV5-1 and TRBJ2-3; 8 bases agree with TRBD1. Trimming removed 0 bases from V and 3 bases from J; junction bases left unmatched: 3. Germline loops: CDR1 SGHRS, CDR2 YFSETQ. This CDR3 comprises 15 residues. In DNA, the CDR3 is TGCGCCAGCAGCTTGGCGGACAGGGCTACAGATACGCAGTATTTT. Translated: CASSLADRATDTQYF.

The gene calls are TRBV9 and TRBJ2-1, with 7 bases aligning to TRBD1. Germline CDR1 and CDR2: SGDLS and YYNGEE. The CDR3 sequence is 15 residues long. The ends lost 3 bases at V and 2 bases at J; junction bases unmatched: 5. CDR3 amino acids: CASSAAGGPYNEQFF. CDR3 sequence (DNA): TGTGCCAGCAGCGCGGCAGGGGGTCCCTACAATGAGCAGTTCTTC.

The chain couples TRBV7-9 to TRBJ2-7, with 13 nucleotides matching TRBD2. V dropped 2 bases and J dropped 6; count of bases not matched to a gene: 4. The CDR3 is 15 residues long. In germline, CDR1 is SEHNR, CDR2 FQNEAQ (reference sequence). The CDR3 DNA follows: TGTGCCAGCAGCTTAACCGGACTAGCGGGAGTCGAGCAGTACTTC. Translating it yields CASSLTGLAGVEQYF.

The chain has TRBV5-1 and TRBJ2-7; 9 bases map to TRBD1. V shed 4 bases and J 5 bases; nucleotides not matched to a gene: 16. This CDR3 is 17 amino acids long. Looked up from germline, CDR1 is SGHRS and CDR2 is YFSETQ. CDR3: CASSRGQGSAFENEQYF. The CDR3 nucleotides read TGCGCCAGCAGCAGGGGACAGGGTTCGGCCTTTGAGAACGAGCAGTACTTC.

V gene TRBV6-5 combines with J gene TRBJ2-3; 9 nucleotides align to TRBD1. There are 15 residues in the CDR3. Germline V gene data show CDR1 as MNHEY and CDR2 as SVGAGI. The V gene end was trimmed by 6 bases and the J gene end by 5 bases; junction bases not matched to a gene: 9. The CDR3 DNA follows: TGTGCCAGCAGCTTGGGACAGGGCACCGGAGATACGCAGTATTTT. Its translation: CASSLGQGTGDTQYF.

The rearrangement joins TRBV24-1 to TRBJ2-6; D gene ambiguous. CDR1 and CDR2 from the germline V gene are KGHDR and SFDVKD. Trimming cost V 7 bases and J 4 bases, with 7 bases left between them. This CDR3 region has 13 residues. The CDR3: CATRESGANVLTF. DNA of the CDR3: TGTGCCACCAGAGAGTCCGGGGCCAACGTCCTGACTTTC.

CDR3 amino acids: CASSLSLAGGADTQYF. The CDR3 nucleotides are TGTGCCAGCAGCTTATCACTAGCGGGAGGGGCAGATACGCAGTATTTT. This chain links TRBV7-9 with TRBJ2-3; the match to TRBD2 covers 13 bases. The V gene's germline CDR1 is SEHNR and CDR2 FQNEAQ (reference sequence). The trim removed 2 bases at V and 4 bases at J, leaving 3 bases unmatched. This CDR3 region has 16 residues.

This clone was counted a single time. The chain has TRBV25-1 and TRBJ2-7; D may be TRBD1 (5 bases). V was clipped by 3 bases and J by 2 bases, with 8 bases between them. CDR3 length: 13 residues. Germline V CDR1 and CDR2: MGHDK, SYGVNS. In DNA, the CDR3 is TGTGCCAGCAGTGAGCAGGGTCCCTACGAGCAGTACTTC. It is translated as CASSEQGPYEQYF.

This clone was recorded once. This chain uses TRBV6-5 with TRBJ2-7; TRBD2 matches at 7 bases. Trimming at V came to 4 bases and at J to 6 bases, leaving 6 bases not matched to a gene. CDR3 length equals 13 residues. Germline loops: CDR1 MNHEY, CDR2 SVGAGI. The CDR3 reads CASSWEGQGEQYF. The CDR3 DNA reads TGTGCCAGCAGTTGGGAGGGCCAGGGCGAGCAGTACTTC.

Remarks on this clone: One junction end disagrees with the germline gene, perhaps due to a read error. V is TRBV7-7 and J is TRBJ2-7; TRBD2 is a possible D gene (5 bases). Germline assignment: CDR1 SSHAT and CDR2 FNYEAQ (reference sequence). The CDR3 extends over 13 amino acids. DNA for the CDR3: TGTGCTAGCAGCCCCGCACCGGGGTACGAGCAGTACTTC. The encoded protein is CASSPAPGYEQYF. Drawing the rest from reference TRBV7-7 and TRBJ2-7, the complete variable domain is GAGVSQSPRYKVTKRGQDVTLRCDPISSHATLYWYQQALGQGPEFLTYFNYEAQPDKSGLPSDRFSAERPEGSISTLTIQRTEQRDSAMYRCASSPAPGYEQYFGPGTRLTVT.

The rearrangement links TRBV6-4 to TRBJ1-6; unclear D gene. Germline loops: CDR1 MRHNA, CDR2 SNTAGT. The CDR3 runs to 13 residues. V was pared by 9 bases and J by 10 bases, with 16 bases between. The CDR3 DNA sequence: TGTGCCAGTTTGCTATTACGGGAATCACCCCTCCACTTT. Its protein is CASLLLRESPLHF.

This chain uses TRBV5-1 with TRBJ2-7, with 7 bases that match TRBD2. The CDR3 runs to 15 residues. Trimming took 2 bases from V and 2 from J; bases not matched to a gene: 7. CDR1 is SGHRS, CDR2 YFSETQ, per germline. Here the CDR3 DNA reads TGCGCCAGCAGCTTAGGGGCGGGAGTGGCCTACGAGCAGTACTTC. The encoded protein is CASSLGAGVAYEQYF.

The gene calls are TRBV18 and TRBJ1-2, with TRBD1 identical over 10 bases. After removal of 2 bases from V and 8 bases from J, the junction contained 2 bases not matched to a gene. The CDR3 covers 13 residues. From germline, CDR1 is KGHSH and CDR2 LQKENI. The CDR3 reads CASSPGTGVGYTF. The CDR3 nucleotides are TGTGCCAGCTCACCAGGGACAGGGGTCGGCTACACCTTC.

This chain joins TRBV18 and TRBJ2-1, with 7 bases fitting TRBD1. J was trimmed by 8 bases and V by 1 base; bases with no gene match: 11. This CDR3 region has 16 residues. Per the germline V gene, CDR1 is KGHSH and CDR2 is LQKENI. The CDR3 DNA reads as TGTGCCAGCTCACCACTGATCCGGGACAGTTCCGATGAGCAGTTCTTC. It translates to CASSPLIRDSSDEQFF.

The V call is TRBV7-6, the J call TRBJ2-7, with TRBD1 matching over 8 bases. The CDR3 covers 15 residues. The germline CDR1 and CDR2 sequences are SGHVS and FNYEAQ. The junction had 4 bases not matched to a gene; V was cut back by 1 base and J by 2 bases. CDR3 in amino acids: CASSLGGTGTYEQYF. CDR3 nucleotides: TGTGCCAGCAGCTTAGGCGGGACAGGAACCTACGAGCAGTACTTC.

The chain is built from TRBV5-6 and TRBJ2-1; unclear D gene. Trimming left V 1 base short and J 0 bases short, with 8 bases between. Germline lookup yields CDR1 SGHDT and CDR2 YYEEEE. This CDR3 contains 15 residues. The CDR3 nucleotides read TGTGCCAGCAGCTTGATGCGGAGCTCCTACAATGAGCAGTTCTTC. Amino acids: CASSLMRSSYNEQFF.

The rearrangement links TRBV4-1 to TRBJ1-2; 7 bases are shared with TRBD1. This CDR3 is 16 amino acids long. V gave up 2 bases and J gave up 3 bases; unmatched junction bases: 9. Germline assignment: CDR1 MGHRA and CDR2 YSYEKL. As DNA, the CDR3 is TGCGCCAGCAGCCAATCTGTTACAGGGGAGTACTATGGCTACACCTTC. This translates into CASSQSVTGEYYGYTF.

The chain links TRBV28 to TRBJ2-3; 7 bases line up with TRBD2. Germline V gives CDR1 MDHEN, CDR2 SYDVKM. The CDR3 length is 17 residues. Unmatched junction bases numbered 12, after V lost 5 bases and J lost 1 base. The CDR3: CASSLPRGAGGTDTQYF. The CDR3, as DNA: TGTGCCAGCAGTCTCCCTCGAGGGGCGGGAGGCACAGATACGCAGTATTTT.

This clone was counted only a few times. The chain has TRBV11-2 and TRBJ1-4; maybe TRBD1 (6 bases). Trimming stripped 1 base from V and 8 bases from J, with 14 bases between. From germline, CDR1 is SGHAT and CDR2 FQNNGV. This CDR3 region has 15 residues. CDR3 in amino acids: CASSLVYGGREKLFF. The CDR3 DNA reads as TGTGCCAGCAGCTTAGTTTACGGGGGGCGAGAAAAACTGTTTTTT.

The chain couples TRBV2 to TRBJ2-7, with a weak D call TRBD2 (6 bases). Trimming left V 5 bases short and J 1 base short, with 15 bases between. CDR3 size: 15 residues. Germline values: CDR1 SNHLY, CDR2 FYNNEI. DNA of the CDR3: TGTGCCAGCAGTCCCAACCCGGGGGTATCCTACGAGCAGTACTTC. Protein: CASSPNPGVSYEQYF.

The table lists this clone with a count of one. The chain couples TRBV10-1 to TRBJ1-3; D is uncertain. Germline V gives CDR1 WNHNN, CDR2 SYGVQD (reference sequence). Trimming left V 6 bases short and J 0 bases short, with 9 bases between. This CDR3 region has 14 residues. The CDR3 nucleotides are TGCGCCAGCAGCCGCACAAGCTCTGGAAACACCATATATTTT. As protein: CASSRTSSGNTIYF.

The chain is built from TRBV7-8 and TRBJ2-7; maybe TRBD1 (6 bases). Germline lookup yields CDR1 SGHVS and CDR2 FQNEAQ. This CDR3 comprises 13 residues. Trimming stripped 5 bases from V and 0 bases from J, with 8 bases between. CDR3 in DNA: TGTGCCAGCAGCACAGGGACCTCCTACGAGCAGTACTTC. Encoded protein: CASSTGTSYEQYF.

The CDR3 bases are TGTGCCAGCAGGGACTACGAGGGACTAGCGGGAGGGGCGTACTTC. This gives the protein CASRDYEGLAGGAYF. The chain has TRBV2 and TRBJ2-5, with 16 positions matching TRBD2. CDR1 SNHLY and CDR2 FYNNEI come from the germline V gene. J lost 13 bases, V lost 6 bases, and 11 bases had no gene match. The CDR3 is 15 residues long. Complete variable domain (other parts from reference TRBV2 and TRBJ2-5): EPEVTQTPSHQVTQMGQEVILRCVPISNHLYFYWYRQILGQKVEFLVSFYNNEISEKSEIFDDQFSVERPDGSNFTLKIRSTKLEDSAMYFCASRDYEGLAGGAYFGPGTRLLVL.

The chain joins TRBV4-1 to TRBJ2-1; 7 bases agree with TRBD2. CDR3 length: 14 residues. CDR1 and CDR2 (germline): MGHRA, YSYEKL. V shed 6 bases and J 7 bases; nucleotides not matched to a gene: 9. CDR3 protein: CASSHPGLKNEQFF. DNA of the CDR3: TGCGCCAGCAGTCATCCGGGACTAAAGAATGAGCAGTTCTTC.

J is TRBJ2-7 and V is TRBV28; 11 bases line up with TRBD2. There are 16 residues in the CDR3. Germline V CDR1 and CDR2: MDHEN, SYDVKM. The V and J ends lost 4 bases and 6 bases, in that order; junction bases with no gene match: 11. This CDR3 reads CASSWDLAGGRREQYF. The CDR3 bases are TGTGCCAGCAGTTGGGATTTAGCGGGAGGGCGCCGCGAGCAGTACTTC.

This sequence joins TRBV7-8 and TRBJ1-6, with D possibly TRBD1 on 5 matching bases. CDR1 is SGHVS and CDR2 is FQNEAQ in the germline V gene. V lost 1 base, J lost 11 bases, and 15 bases lay in between. This CDR3 is 15 amino acids long. The CDR3 region has the DNA TGTGCCAGCAGCTTAGTAGGGGCGGCACAAGCACCCCTCCACTTT. It encodes CASSLVGAAQAPLHF.

This chain connects TRBV11-2 to TRBJ2-5; D perhaps matches TRBD2 (5 bases). The V end lost 3 bases, the J end lost 1 base, and 9 bases lay between the germline ends. The CDR3 has 14 amino acids. Germline CDR1 SGHAT, CDR2 FQNNGV. DNA for the CDR3: TGTGCCAGCAGCTTTCGGGGTCGCCAAGAGACCCAGTACTTC. It encodes CASSFRGRQETQYF.

The chain uses TRBV11-2 and TRBJ2-3, with TRBD2 matching 9 bases. The CDR3 totals 18 residues. The germline gives CDR1 SGHAT, CDR2 FQNNGV. The ends lost 5 bases at V and 7 bases at J; junction bases unmatched: 19. CDR3 sequence: CASSPTGRIAGEGYTQYF. CDR3 in DNA: TGTGCCAGCAGCCCGACCGGGAGAATAGCGGGAGAAGGGTATACGCAGTATTTT. The full variable domain, with the rest looked up from reference TRBV11-2 and TRBJ2-3, is EAGVAQSPRYKIIEKRQSVAFWCNPISGHATLYWYQQILGQGPKLLIQFQNNGVVDDSQLPKDRFSAERLKGVDSTLKIQPAKLEDSAVYLCASSPTGRIAGEGYTQYFGPGTRLTVL.

This sequence joins TRBV9 and TRBJ2-3, with D uncertain. Germline assignment: CDR1 SGDLS and CDR2 YYNGEE. Trimming removed 3 bases at V and 7 bases at J, with 6 bases between. CDR3 length equals 11 residues. In nucleotides, the CDR3 is TGTGCCAGCAGCGCCCTAAATACGCAGTATTTT. Translated, it gives CASSALNTQYF.